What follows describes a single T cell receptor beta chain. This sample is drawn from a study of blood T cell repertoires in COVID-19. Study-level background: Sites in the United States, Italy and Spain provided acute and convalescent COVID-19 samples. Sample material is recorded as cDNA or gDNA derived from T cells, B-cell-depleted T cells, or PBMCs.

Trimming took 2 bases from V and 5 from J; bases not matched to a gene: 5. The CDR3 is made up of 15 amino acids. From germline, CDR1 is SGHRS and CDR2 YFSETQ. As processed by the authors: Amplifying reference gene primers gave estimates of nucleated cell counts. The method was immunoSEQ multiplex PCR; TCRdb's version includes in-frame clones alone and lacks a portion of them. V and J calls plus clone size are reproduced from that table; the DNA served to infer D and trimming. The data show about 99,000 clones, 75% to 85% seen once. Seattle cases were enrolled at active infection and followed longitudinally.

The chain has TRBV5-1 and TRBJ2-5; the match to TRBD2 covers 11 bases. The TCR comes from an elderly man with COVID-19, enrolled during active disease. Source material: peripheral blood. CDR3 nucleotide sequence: TGCGCCAGCAGCTTCGTAGCGGGGGGGCCGGAGACCCAGTACTTC. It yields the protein CASSFVAGGPETQYF.